One and the same sample provided the 30 T cell receptor beta chains below, sequenced in a study of CD8+ T cells in alopecia areata. cDNA reverse transcribed from extracted RNA served as the sequencing template. TCRdb's copy holds only in-frame clones and misses some; the assay was immunoSEQ multiplex PCR. Counted here are some 170,000 clones, more than 60% occurring once; the ten biggest clones make up over 1.5%. Source: CD4+ T cells sorted from blood, taken at week 0. These receptors all come from a human donor with alopecia areata.

The chain couples TRBV6-5 to TRBJ2-4, with 10 bases lining up with TRBD1. The germline gives CDR1 MNHEY, CDR2 SVGAGI. The CDR3 runs 15 residues. With 2 bases clipped from V and 9 bases from J, the junction kept 7 bases outside the gene matches. CDR3 residues: CASSYVGTGVGIQYF. In DNA, the CDR3 is TGTGCCAGCAGTTACGTAGGGACAGGGGTTGGCATTCAGTACTTC.

The sample holds a few counts of this clone. The gene calls are TRBV27 and TRBJ2-1; D is possibly TRBD2 (6 bases). Trimming stripped 6 bases from V and 1 base from J, with 19 bases between. There are 17 residues in the CDR3. Looked up from germline, CDR1 is MNHEY and CDR2 is SMNVEV (reference sequence). The CDR3 nucleotides are TGTGCCAGCAGAGACGGTTTCCCAGGACTATCCTACAATGAGCAGTTCTTC. Protein product: CASRDGFPGLSYNEQFF.

The chain joins TRBV5-1 to TRBJ1-1, with 7 bases aligning to TRBD1. V dropped 4 bases and J dropped 1; count of bases not matched to a gene: 7. CDR3 length: 15 residues. CDR1 is SGHRS, CDR2 YFSETQ, per germline. CDR3 sequence (DNA): TGCGCCAGCAGCAAACCAGACAGGGCGAACACTGAAGCTTTCTTT. The encoded protein is CASSKPDRANTEAFF. Together with reference TRBV5-1 and TRBJ1-1, the CDR3 gives the full variable domain: KAGVTQTPRYLIKTRGQQVTLSCSPISGHRSVSWYQQTPGQGLQFLFEYFSETQRNKGNFPGRFSGRQFSNSRSEMNVSTLELGDSALYLCASSKPDRANTEAFFGQGTRLTVV.

This chain connects TRBV4-2 to TRBJ2-4; possibly TRBD2 for D (6 bases). V dropped 0 bases and J dropped 7 bases, with 13 bases sitting between them. Germline V gene sequence: CDR1 LGHNA, CDR2 YNFKEQ. This CDR3 comprises 15 residues. This CDR3 is CASSQDGGAGNIQYF. In nucleotides, the CDR3 is TGTGCCAGCAGCCAAGATGGCGGGGCGGGTAACATTCAGTACTTC.

The chain is built from TRBV15 and TRBJ2-5; TRBD2 matches 13 bases. This CDR3 has 17 residues. V lost 2 bases, J lost 5 bases, and 8 bases stayed unmatched. Germline V gives CDR1 LNHNV, CDR2 YYDKDF (reference sequence). The CDR3 sequence: CATSRSEGLAGLETQYF. As DNA, the CDR3 is TGTGCCACCAGCAGATCCGAGGGACTAGCGGGACTTGAGACCCAGTACTTC.

This sequence joins TRBV29-1 and TRBJ2-1; D is unclear. Trimming left V 2 bases short and J 4 bases short, with 6 bases between. Germline V gene sequence: CDR1 SQVTM, CDR2 ANQGSEA. The CDR3 extends over 12 amino acids. CDR3 residues: CSVESGYNEQFF. CDR3 nucleotide sequence: TGCAGCGTTGAATCTGGATACAATGAGCAGTTCTTC.

This chain connects TRBV6-5 to TRBJ1-1; D unresolved. Germline V gene sequence: CDR1 MNHEY, CDR2 SVGAGI. This CDR3 is built from 16 residues. V lost 4 bases and J 0 bases, leaving 15 bases between the germline ends. The CDR3 nucleotides are TGTGCCAGCAGTTTCGGCAGACCCGTCATGAACACTGAAGCTTTCTTT. This gives the protein CASSFGRPVMNTEAFF.

The chain combines TRBV6-5 with TRBJ1-2; 8 nucleotides line up with TRBD1. Germline CDR1 is MNHEY and CDR2 is SVGAGI. The J segment lost 4 bases and the V segment lost 8 bases, leaving 6 bases of the junction unmatched. The CDR3 loop spans 13 amino acids. The CDR3 loop is CASPRGQGYGYTF. The CDR3 DNA reads TGTGCCAGCCCTCGAGGACAGGGCTATGGCTACACCTTC.

This sequence joins TRBV7-2 and TRBJ1-2, with 7 bases matching TRBD1. CDR1 SGHTA and CDR2 FQGNSA come from the germline V gene. This CDR3 contains 14 residues. V was clipped by 2 bases and J by 4 bases; unmatched bases: 4. The DNA for the CDR3 is TGTGCCAGCAGCTTACGGGACAGCCGCTATGGCTACACCTTC. Encoded protein: CASSLRDSRYGYTF. Complete variable domain (other parts from reference TRBV7-2 and TRBJ1-2): GAGVSQSPSNKVTEKGKDVELRCDPISGHTALYWYRQSLGQGLEFLIYFQGNSAPDKSGLPSDRFSAERTGGSVSTLTIQRTQQEDSAVYLCASSLRDSRYGYTFGSGTRLTVV.

Concerning this clone: Other DNA variants within this sample encode the same CDR3. This sequence joins TRBV5-1 and TRBJ1-2; 8 nucleotides line up with TRBD1. Germline-derived CDR1 and CDR2 are SGHRS and YFSETQ. Germline trimming cut 0 bases from V and 7 bases from J; bases unmatched to any gene: 5. This CDR3 comprises 14 residues. In DNA, the CDR3 is TGCGCCAGCAGCTTGGGGCAGGGGGCCGGTGGCTACACCTTC. Its translation: CASSLGQGAGGYTF.

The J gene is TRBJ1-1, the V gene TRBV7-2; D may be TRBD1 (6 bases). The CDR3 loop spans 14 amino acids. Germline CDR1 SGHTA, CDR2 FQGNSA. V was clipped by 5 bases and J by 4 bases, with 14 bases between them. The CDR3 bases are TGTGCCAGCAGCCGCGGGGGCCGGGCCACTGAAGCTTTCTTT. Amino acid sequence: CASSRGGRATEAFF.

This clone appeared once. The chain has TRBV30 and TRBJ2-3; D unresolved. The germline V gene encodes CDR1 GTSNPN and CDR2 SVGIG (reference sequence). The CDR3 totals 11 residues. Trimming removed 4 bases from V and 2 bases from J, with 4 bases in between. The CDR3 DNA is TGTGCCTGGAAAGACACAGATACGCAGTATTTT. Encoded protein: CAWKDTDTQYF. The variable domain in full, completed from reference TRBV30 and TRBJ2-3, reads SQTIHQWPATLVQPVGSPLSLECTVEGTSNPNLYWYRQAAGRGLQLLFYSVGIGQISSEVPQNLSASRPQDRQFILSSKKLLLSDSGFYLCAWKDTDTQYFGPGTRLTVL.

CDR3 amino acids: CASSTGATDTQYF. As DNA, the CDR3 is TGCGCCAGCAGTACGGGGGCCACAGATACGCAGTATTTT. The chain joins TRBV5-1 to TRBJ2-3; D may correspond to TRBD1 or TRBD2 (6 bases each). The CDR3 length is 13 residues. Trimming shortened V by 5 bases and J by 2 bases, and 9 bases separated the two germline ends. The germline V gene has CDR1 SGHRS and CDR2 YFSETQ. Using reference TRBV5-1 and TRBJ2-3 for the parts outside the CDR3, the full variable domain is KAGVTQTPRYLIKTRGQQVTLSCSPISGHRSVSWYQQTPGQGLQFLFEYFSETQRNKGNFPGRFSGRQFSNSRSEMNVSTLELGDSALYLCASSTGATDTQYFGPGTRLTVL.

The J gene is TRBJ2-1, the V gene TRBV30; D may be TRBD2 (6 bases). V gave up 3 bases and J gave up 9 bases, with 9 bases separating them. Germline V gives CDR1 GTSNPN, CDR2 SVGIG (reference sequence). This CDR3 is 11 amino acids long. CDR3: CAWRWGVEQFF. The CDR3 DNA reads TGTGCCTGGAGGTGGGGGGTTGAGCAGTTCTTC.

This clone was observed once. The chain uses TRBV25-1 and TRBJ2-1, with D perhaps TRBD1 (6 bases). Germline V gives CDR1 MGHDK, CDR2 SYGVNS. Trimming removed 4 bases at V and 0 bases at J, with 13 bases between. The CDR3 is made up of 16 amino acids. CDR3 in DNA: TGTGCCAGCAGTGCCCATACAGGGAGCTCCTACAATGAGCAGTTCTTC. Amino acid sequence: CASSAHTGSSYNEQFF.

This chain uses TRBV7-2 with TRBJ1-2; perhaps TRBD1 as D (6 bases). Trimming shortened V by 5 bases and J by 3 bases, and 16 bases separated the two germline ends. The CDR3 consists of 15 residues. Germline assignment: CDR1 SGHTA and CDR2 FQGNSA. The CDR3 reads CASSLAQGSDYGYTF. CDR3 nucleotide sequence: TGTGCCAGCAGCCTCGCCCAGGGGTCGGACTATGGCTACACCTTC.

The J gene is TRBJ2-3, the V gene TRBV2; the match to TRBD1 covers 10 bases. CDR1 SNHLY and CDR2 FYNNEI come from the germline V gene. The CDR3 covers 16 residues. V gave up 5 bases and J gave up 3 bases; unmatched junction bases: 8. The DNA for the CDR3 is TGTGCCAGCAGTCCACGGACAGGGGGACTTACAGATACGCAGTATTTT. This gives the protein CASSPRTGGLTDTQYF.

This chain uses TRBV29-1 with TRBJ1-1, with TRBD1 identical over 8 bases. In germline, CDR1 is SQVTM, CDR2 ANQGSEA. The trim removed 7 bases at V and 1 base at J, leaving 5 bases unmatched. The CDR3 is made up of 13 amino acids. The CDR3 sequence: CSAGQGSNTEAFF. CDR3 bases: TGCAGCGCCGGACAGGGTTCGAACACTGAAGCTTTCTTT.

This clone was picked up one time. The J gene is TRBJ2-2, the V gene TRBV4-1, with TRBD2 matching 7 bases. This CDR3 is 17 amino acids long. In germline, CDR1 is MGHRA, CDR2 YSYEKL. With V trimmed by 1 base and J by 1 base, 6 bases remained unmatched. The CDR3: CASSQGASGMNTGELFF. Here the CDR3 DNA reads TGCGCCAGCAGCCAAGGCGCCAGCGGGATGAACACCGGGGAGCTGTTTTTT.

The V call is TRBV7-2, the J call TRBJ1-5; D is unclear. There are 13 residues in the CDR3. The germline V and J ends were trimmed by 3 bases and 5 bases, with 8 bases remaining between them. CDR1 and CDR2 from the germline V gene are SGHTA and FQGNSA. CDR3 residues: CASSLNDHQPQHF. The CDR3 nucleotides are TGTGCCAGCAGCTTGAACGACCATCAGCCCCAGCATTTT.

This clone has ten or more counts. The V call is TRBV19, the J call TRBJ1-2; TRBD1 might be the D (6 bases). The CDR3 runs 13 residues. Germline-derived CDR1 and CDR2 are LNHDA and SQIVND (reference sequence). V lost 6 bases to trimming and J lost 2 bases, with 10 bases between them. CDR3 in amino acids: CASRGDINYGYTF. The CDR3 region has the DNA TGTGCCAGTAGAGGGGACATAAACTATGGCTACACCTTC.

The chain has TRBV7-6 and TRBJ2-7, with D possibly TRBD2 on 5 matching bases. Trimming left V 1 base short and J 4 bases short, with 14 bases between. CDR1 and CDR2 (germline): SGHVS, FNYEAQ. The CDR3 length is 15 residues. CDR3 bases: TGTGCCAGCAGCTTAGATAAGAGGGCGGTTTACGAGCAGTACTTC. This sequence encodes CASSLDKRAVYEQYF.

This chain connects TRBV4-1 to TRBJ2-1; no clear D. This CDR3 is 10 amino acids long. V was shortened by 4 bases and J by 12 bases, with 7 bases between the two germline ends. CDR1 is MGHRA, CDR2 YSYEKL, per germline. The CDR3 sequence is CASSRRSQFF. CDR3 coding DNA: TGCGCCAGCAGCCGAAGATCGCAGTTCTTC.

V usage is TRBV9 and J usage is TRBJ2-2, with 7 bases identical to TRBD2. V gave up 4 bases and J gave up 7 bases; unmatched junction bases: 19. This CDR3 is 18 amino acids long. From germline, CDR1 is SGDLS and CDR2 YYNGEE. This chain's CDR3 is CASSTRLERGRFGGELFF. The CDR3 DNA reads TGTGCCAGCAGCACCCGCCTCGAGCGGGGACGGTTCGGCGGGGAGCTGTTTTTT.

This rearrangement joins TRBV29-1 to TRBJ2-7; TRBD2 matches at 13 bases. The junction had 4 bases not matched to a gene; V was cut back by 0 bases and J by 5 bases. The CDR3 runs 15 residues. From germline, CDR1 is SQVTM and CDR2 ANQGSEA. The CDR3 reads CSVEDRTSGGDEQYF. The CDR3 nucleotides are TGCAGCGTTGAAGATCGGACTAGCGGGGGCGACGAGCAGTACTTC.

About this clone: This sample also contains other DNA sequences that code for the same CDR3. The chain is built from TRBV4-3 and TRBJ2-5, with D unclear. Germline lookup yields CDR1 LGHNA and CDR2 YSLEER. This CDR3 comprises 13 residues. The germline V and J ends were trimmed by 0 bases and 2 bases, with 4 bases remaining between them. CDR3 nucleotide sequence: TGCGCCAGCAGCCAAGACCGGCAAGAGACCCAGTACTTC. Encoded protein: CASSQDRQETQYF.

This clone was counted once. The gene calls are TRBV15 and TRBJ1-6; TRBD1 aligns across 7 bases. This CDR3 is built from 14 residues. CDR1 is LNHNV, CDR2 YYDKDF, per germline (reference sequence). Losses at the gene ends were 1 base for V and 10 bases for J; bases not matched to a gene: 4. The CDR3 loop is CATSRAGGNSPLHF. CDR3 nucleotide sequence: TGTGCCACCAGCAGAGCAGGGGGTAACTCACCCCTCCACTTT. The whole variable domain, filled in from reference TRBV15 and TRBJ1-6, reads DAMVIQNPRYQVTQFGKPVTLSCSQTLNHNVMYWYQQKSSQAPKLLFHYYDKDFNNEADTPDNFQSRRPNTSFCFLDIRSPGLGDTAMYLCATSRAGGNSPLHFGNGTRLTVT.

The chain joins TRBV7-2 to TRBJ2-7; D remains unclear. Trimming removed 4 bases from V and 4 bases from J, with 11 bases in between. In germline, CDR1 is SGHTA, CDR2 FQGNSA. The CDR3 extends over 13 amino acids. Here the CDR3 reads CASSSTMKYEQYF. The CDR3 coding sequence is TGTGCCAGCAGCTCCACGATGAAGTACGAGCAGTACTTC.

This clone was counted only a few times. This chain links TRBV2 with TRBJ2-5; D gene unclear. The CDR3 extends over 13 amino acids. Trimming took 6 bases from V and 5 from J, leaving 13 bases between them. Per germline, CDR1 SNHLY and CDR2 FYNNEI. CDR3 nucleotide sequence: TGTGCCAGCAGGGGCCGTGAGAGGGAGACCCAGTACTTC. Protein product: CASRGRERETQYF. Together with reference TRBV2 and TRBJ2-5, the CDR3 gives the full variable domain: EPEVTQTPSHQVTQMGQEVILRCVPISNHLYFYWYRQILGQKVEFLVSFYNNEISEKSEIFDDQFSVERPDGSNFTLKIRSTKLEDSAMYFCASRGRERETQYFGPGTRLLVL.

The chain couples TRBV7-2 to TRBJ2-1; D unresolved. Germline V gives CDR1 SGHTA, CDR2 FQGNSA. V lost 2 bases and J lost 4, with 9 bases in between. The CDR3 runs to 14 residues. CDR3: CASSLRLLYNEQFF. CDR3 DNA sequence: TGTGCCAGCAGCTTAAGACTCTTGTACAATGAGCAGTTCTTC.